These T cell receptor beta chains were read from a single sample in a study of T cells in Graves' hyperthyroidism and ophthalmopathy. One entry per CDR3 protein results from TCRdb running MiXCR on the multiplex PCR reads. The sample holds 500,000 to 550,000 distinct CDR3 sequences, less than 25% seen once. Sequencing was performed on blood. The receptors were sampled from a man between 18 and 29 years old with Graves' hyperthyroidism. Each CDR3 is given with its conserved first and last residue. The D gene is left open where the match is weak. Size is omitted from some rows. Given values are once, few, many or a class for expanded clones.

CDR3nt: TGTGCCAGCTCACCGATCTACGACAGGGGAGAGTATGGCTACACCTTC
CDR3aa: CASSPIYDRGEYGYTF
j_gene: TRBJ1-2
v_gene: TRBV18
abundance: many
d_gene: TRBD1
len: 16

CDR3nt: TGTGCCAGCAGTAGCAGGGCTCCAGGATCGAACACTGAAGCTTTCTTT
CDR3aa: CASSSRAPGSNTEAFF
j_gene: TRBJ1-1
v_gene: TRBV2
abundance: many
d_gene: .
len: 16

CDR3nt: TGTGCCAGTAGTATAGGTTCGGGGTTGTATGGCTACACCTTC
CDR3aa: CASSIGSGLYGYTF
j_gene: TRBJ1-2
v_gene: TRBV19
abundance: many
d_gene: .
len: 14

CDR3nt: TGTGCCAGCAGTTCTCCCGGGACAATAATGGGGGAGACCCAGTACTTC
CDR3aa: CASSSPGTIMGETQYF
j_gene: TRBJ2-5
v_gene: TRBV12-3/TRBV12-4
abundance: many
d_gene: .
len: 16

CDR3nt: TGTGCCAGTACACGGTACCAGCCCCAGCATTTT
CDR3aa: CASTRYQPQHF
j_gene: TRBJ1-5
v_gene: TRBV19
abundance: few
d_gene: .
len: 11

CDR3nt: TGCAGTGCTGTACAGGGAACCTACGAGCAGTACTTC
CDR3aa: CSAVQGTYEQYF
j_gene: TRBJ2-7
v_gene: TRBV20-1
abundance: many
d_gene: .
len: 12

CDR3nt: TGTGCCACCAGCAGAGATCTGGGAAGCAATCAGCCCCAGCATTTT
CDR3aa: CATSRDLGSNQPQHF
j_gene: TRBJ1-5
v_gene: TRBV15
abundance: .
d_gene: .
len: 15

CDR3nt: TGTGCCAGCAGTCCTTCCGGGACAGGGGTGGGAGATACGCAGTATTTT
CDR3aa: CASSPSGTGVGDTQYF
j_gene: TRBJ2-3
v_gene: TRBV12-3/TRBV12-4
abundance: many
d_gene: TRBD1
len: 16

CDR3nt: TGTGCCACCAGCAGAGGGGATCGGGTAAACGAGCAGTACTTC
CDR3aa: CATSRGDRVNEQYF
j_gene: TRBJ2-7
v_gene: TRBV15
abundance: few
d_gene: .
len: 14

CDR3nt: TGTGCCAGCAGCTACCGGCGGTTCACCGGGGAGCTGTTTTTT
CDR3aa: CASSYRRFTGELFF
j_gene: TRBJ2-2
v_gene: TRBV6-5
abundance: many
d_gene: .
len: 14

CDR3nt: TGCAGTGCTAGGTCCAGCGGGAGGGTAGGGGACGAGCAGTACTTC
CDR3aa: CSARSSGRVGDEQYF
j_gene: TRBJ2-7
v_gene: TRBV20-1
abundance: .
d_gene: TRBD2
len: 15

CDR3nt: TGTGCCAGCAGTCCACAAGGGACAGCTGAAGAGACCCAGTACTTC
CDR3aa: CASSPQGTAEETQYF
j_gene: TRBJ2-5
v_gene: TRBV28
abundance: many
d_gene: TRBD1
len: 15

CDR3nt: TGTGCCAGCAGCTTAGCAGTGGTAAAGGGAACAGCCAAAAACATTCAGTACTTC
CDR3aa: CASSLAVVKGTAKNIQYF
j_gene: TRBJ2-4
v_gene: TRBV11-1
abundance: .
d_gene: .
len: 18

CDR3nt: TGTGCCAGCAGTGAAGTTCTGGGAAGCAATCAGCCCCAGCATTTT
CDR3aa: CASSEVLGSNQPQHF
j_gene: TRBJ1-5
v_gene: TRBV6-1
abundance: many
d_gene: .
len: 15

CDR3nt: TGTGCCAGCTCGCCCCCCCAAGAGACCCAGTACTTC
CDR3aa: CASSPPQETQYF
j_gene: TRBJ2-5
v_gene: TRBV6-1
abundance: many
d_gene: .
len: 12

CDR3nt: TGCAGCGCCGAGGGTAGCACTGAAGCTTTCTTT
CDR3aa: CSAEGSTEAFF
j_gene: TRBJ1-1
v_gene: TRBV29-1
abundance: .
d_gene: .
len: 11

CDR3nt: TGTGCCAGCAGAGGACAGGGGGCTGGGGGCTACACCTTC
CDR3aa: CASRGQGAGGYTF
j_gene: TRBJ1-2
v_gene: TRBV28
abundance: many
d_gene: TRBD1
len: 13

CDR3nt: TGTGCCAGCAGTCCGCCCGGGATAGGGTCCTACGATCAGTACTTC
CDR3aa: CASSPPGIGSYDQYF
j_gene: TRBJ2-7
v_gene: TRBV27
abundance: .
d_gene: .
len: 15

CDR3nt: TGCGCCAGCAGCTTGGATCACGCGTCGGCAACCTACGAGCAGTACTTC
CDR3aa: CASSLDHASATYEQYF
j_gene: TRBJ2-7
v_gene: TRBV5-1
abundance: many
d_gene: .
len: 16

CDR3nt: TGTGCCAGCAGGTCTCGGGACAGGGGACGGACTGAAGCTTTCTTT
CDR3aa: CASRSRDRGRTEAFF
j_gene: TRBJ1-1
v_gene: TRBV6-5
abundance: few
d_gene: TRBD1
len: 15

CDR3nt: TGTGCCAGCAGTTTCGCGACAGGGGGGGATGAAAAACTGTTTTTT
CDR3aa: CASSFATGGDEKLFF
j_gene: TRBJ1-4
v_gene: TRBV12-3/TRBV12-4
abundance: .
d_gene: TRBD1
len: 15

CDR3nt: TGTGCCAGCAGTTTATGGAGGGATTCGAACACTGAAGCTTTCTTT
CDR3aa: CASSLWRDSNTEAFF
j_gene: TRBJ1-1
v_gene: TRBV28
abundance: many
d_gene: .
len: 15

CDR3nt: TGTGCCAGCAGTGGGATAACCGGGGAGCTGTTTTTT
CDR3aa: CASSGITGELFF
j_gene: TRBJ2-2
v_gene: TRBV12-3/TRBV12-4
abundance: many
d_gene: .
len: 12

CDR3nt: TGTGCCAGCAGTTCCTCGGCAGATAACACTGAAGCTTTCTTT
CDR3aa: CASSSSADNTEAFF
j_gene: TRBJ1-1
v_gene: TRBV6-4
abundance: many
d_gene: .
len: 14

CDR3nt: TGCAGTGCTTCACAATCATTCCCACAGGGGTCCTACGAGCAGTACTTC
CDR3aa: CSASQSFPQGSYEQYF
j_gene: TRBJ2-7
v_gene: TRBV20-1
abundance: many
d_gene: TRBD1
len: 16

CDR3nt: TGTGCCAGCAGTTGGAGAGATTCACCCCTCCACTTT
CDR3aa: CASSWRDSPLHF
j_gene: TRBJ1-6
v_gene: TRBV6-1
abundance: many
d_gene: .
len: 12

CDR3nt: TGTGCCATGAGAGCGGGGGATTCCTACGAGCAGTACTTC
CDR3aa: CAMRAGDSYEQYF
j_gene: TRBJ2-7
v_gene: TRBV10-3
abundance: many
d_gene: TRBD2
len: 13

CDR3nt: TGCGCCAGCAGCTCAAAACCGGGGCTGAACACTGAAGCTTTCTTT
CDR3aa: CASSSKPGLNTEAFF
j_gene: TRBJ1-1
v_gene: TRBV5-1
abundance: many
d_gene: .
len: 15

CDR3nt: TGTGCCAGCAGTTTTGGGACGCCCGAGCAGTACTTC
CDR3aa: CASSFGTPEQYF
j_gene: TRBJ2-7
v_gene: TRBV6-5
abundance: many
d_gene: .
len: 12

CDR3nt: TGCAGCGTCGTAGACGGGAGTAACTACGAGCAGTACTTC
CDR3aa: CSVVDGSNYEQYF
j_gene: TRBJ2-7
v_gene: TRBV29-1
abundance: .
d_gene: .
len: 13

CDR3nt: TGTGCCAGCAGCGGGCAGGGGAGCTCCTATAATTCACCCCTCCACTTT
CDR3aa: CASSGQGSSYNSPLHF
j_gene: TRBJ1-6
v_gene: TRBV2
abundance: .
d_gene: .
len: 16

CDR3nt: TGTGCCACCAGTAGGGACCCTTTAAACACTGAAGCTTTCTTT
CDR3aa: CATSRDPLNTEAFF
j_gene: TRBJ1-1
v_gene: TRBV15
abundance: few
d_gene: .
len: 14

CDR3nt: TGTGCCAGCAGTAGCGGTGAATTGGGGATAGGCTATAACCAAGAGACCCAGTACTTC
CDR3aa: CASSSGELGIGYNQETQYF
j_gene: TRBJ2-5
v_gene: TRBV6-4
abundance: many
d_gene: .
len: 19

CDR3nt: TGCAGCGTTGCGCAGGGGAATGACAATCAGCCCCAGCATTTT
CDR3aa: CSVAQGNDNQPQHF
j_gene: TRBJ1-5
v_gene: TRBV29-1
abundance: many
d_gene: .
len: 14

CDR3nt: TGCGCCAGCAGCCTTCAAAAGGGATTTGTGGCTGAAGCTTTCTTT
CDR3aa: CASSLQKGFVAEAFF
j_gene: TRBJ1-1
v_gene: TRBV4-1
abundance: many
d_gene: .
len: 15

CDR3nt: TGTGCCAGCAGTCTCCTGACAGGGAGGGCCGGGGAGCTGTTTTTT
CDR3aa: CASSLLTGRAGELFF
j_gene: TRBJ2-2
v_gene: TRBV6-2/TRBV6-3
abundance: .
d_gene: .
len: 15

CDR3nt: TGTGCCAGCAGCTTTGACAGGGGGACCACTGAAGCTTTCTTT
CDR3aa: CASSFDRGTTEAFF
j_gene: TRBJ1-1
v_gene: TRBV7-8
abundance: many
d_gene: TRBD1
len: 14

CDR3nt: TGTGCCAGCGAACAGGACAGGATAGATCAGCCCCAGCATTTT
CDR3aa: CASEQDRIDQPQHF
j_gene: TRBJ1-5
v_gene: TRBV28
abundance: .
d_gene: TRBD1
len: 14

CDR3nt: TGTGCCAGCAGCTCCCAAACAGGGGGCATTGGAAACACCATATATTTT
CDR3aa: CASSSQTGGIGNTIYF
j_gene: TRBJ1-3
v_gene: TRBV9
abundance: .
d_gene: TRBD1
len: 16

CDR3nt: TGCGCCAGCAGGGCCCTCGGGACAGGGTTAAGCTACACCTTC
CDR3aa: CASRALGTGLSYTF
j_gene: TRBJ1-2
v_gene: TRBV10-1
abundance: .
d_gene: TRBD1
len: 14

CDR3nt: TGTGCCAGCCTCGATCGGGGGGCAGGCTACGAGCAGTACTTC
CDR3aa: CASLDRGAGYEQYF
j_gene: TRBJ2-7
v_gene: TRBV6-1
abundance: .
d_gene: .
len: 14

CDR3nt: TGTGCCAGTAGTCCTCGCGGGGGCCGCGTGGGTCAGCCCCAGCATTTT
CDR3aa: CASSPRGGRVGQPQHF
j_gene: TRBJ1-5
v_gene: TRBV19
abundance: .
d_gene: .
len: 16

CDR3nt: TGTGCCAGCAGTCCCTCAGACAGATGGACTAGCGGGGACTCCTACGAGCAGTACTTC
CDR3aa: CASSPSDRWTSGDSYEQYF
j_gene: TRBJ2-7
v_gene: TRBV6-2/TRBV6-3
abundance: many
d_gene: TRBD2
len: 19

CDR3nt: TGTGCCAGCAGTTTTGGCTCCCTAGGCTATGGCTACACCTTC
CDR3aa: CASSFGSLGYGYTF
j_gene: TRBJ1-2
v_gene: TRBV28
abundance: many
d_gene: .
len: 14

CDR3nt: TGTGCCAGCAGTTTAGCAGGGGCTAGGAACACTGAAGCTTTCTTT
CDR3aa: CASSLAGARNTEAFF
j_gene: TRBJ1-1
v_gene: TRBV12-3/TRBV12-4
abundance: many
d_gene: .
len: 15

CDR3nt: TGCGCCAGCAGCCAAGCTGCAGGGGGCTACAACGAGCAGTACTTC
CDR3aa: CASSQAAGGYNEQYF
j_gene: TRBJ2-7
v_gene: TRBV4-1
abundance: many
d_gene: TRBD1
len: 15

CDR3nt: TGTGCCTGGAGCCATAACACTGAAGCTTTCTTT
CDR3aa: CAWSHNTEAFF
j_gene: TRBJ1-1
v_gene: TRBV30
abundance: many
d_gene: .
len: 11

CDR3nt: TGTGCCAGCAGCTTTCGACAGGGTTTTAACACTGAAGCTTTCTTT
CDR3aa: CASSFRQGFNTEAFF
j_gene: TRBJ1-1
v_gene: TRBV11-2
abundance: many
d_gene: TRBD1
len: 15

CDR3nt: TGCGCCAGCGGGGAACGGGCAGATGGCTACACCTTC
CDR3aa: CASGERADGYTF
j_gene: TRBJ1-2
v_gene: TRBV10-2
abundance: many
d_gene: .
len: 12

CDR3nt: TGTGCCAGCAGCCAATTACCCGGGAACACTGAAGCTTTCTTT
CDR3aa: CASSQLPGNTEAFF
j_gene: TRBJ1-1
v_gene: TRBV3-1
abundance: .
d_gene: .
len: 14

CDR3nt: TGTGCCAGCCACAGGGGAGGAACTGAAGCTTTCTTT
CDR3aa: CASHRGGTEAFF
j_gene: TRBJ1-1
v_gene: TRBV6-1
abundance: once
d_gene: TRBD1
len: 12

CDR3nt: TGTGCCAGCAGTCCCCCGGGGTGGAGGCAAGAGACCCAGTACTTC
CDR3aa: CASSPPGWRQETQYF
j_gene: TRBJ2-5
v_gene: TRBV7-2
abundance: many
d_gene: .
len: 15

CDR3nt: TGTGCCAGCTCACCCCTTGGGACAGGGGGCACCGGGGAGCTGTTTTTT
CDR3aa: CASSPLGTGGTGELFF
j_gene: TRBJ2-2
v_gene: TRBV18
abundance: .
d_gene: TRBD1
len: 16

CDR3nt: TGTGCCAGCAGTTTGGGGGTAGCGGCTGAAGCTTTCTTT
CDR3aa: CASSLGVAAEAFF
j_gene: TRBJ1-1
v_gene: TRBV12-3/TRBV12-4
abundance: once
d_gene: .
len: 13

CDR3nt: TGTGCCAGCAGTTTAGGGGGGGACACCGGGGAGCTGTTTTTT
CDR3aa: CASSLGGDTGELFF
j_gene: TRBJ2-2
v_gene: TRBV12-3/TRBV12-4
abundance: many
d_gene: .
len: 14